One TCR beta chain is described in this entry. Its antigen remains unknown. The data originate from a study of T cell responses to AZD1222 COVID-19 vaccine. Assay used: immunoSEQ multiplex PCR; TCRdb lists only in-frame clones, some missing. The table lists roughly 150,000 clones, about 87% of them singletons, with about 8.9% in the top ten. The study's findings and limits: Clonal diversity was possibly underestimated; the donors were predominantly white British and more often female. Repertoire sampling occurred only after the peak T cell response.

The clonotype comes from an adult who received the AZD1222 COVID-19 vaccine. The input for sequencing was peripheral blood, taken 28 days after the second AZD1222 dose.

The DNA for the CDR3 is TGTGCCAGCAGTGAAGCAGGAGGTCTGAAGGTTCCCCTCCACTTT. Residues: CASSEAGGLKVPLHF. The gene calls are TRBV6-1 and TRBJ1-6; D is undetermined. The germline V and J ends were trimmed by 0 bases and 13 bases, with 16 bases remaining between them. The length of the CDR3 is 15 residues. Germline V gene lookup returns CDR1 MNHNS and CDR2 SASEGT.